This is a list of T cell receptor beta chains from one sample in a study of regulatory T cells in long-lasting Graves disease. TCRdb fed the multiplex PCR reads into MiXCR, producing one record per CDR3 protein. This table holds about 220,000 distinct CDR3 sequences, roughly 19% found once. This same sample was also taken into another study, of T cells in Graves' hyperthyroidism and ophthalmopathy.

The sequencing here drew on peripheral blood mononuclear cells (PBMCs), taken at new diagnosis, from a patient treated with antithyroid drugs. The receptors come from a woman in her twenties or thirties with Graves disease. The CDR3 runs from the conserved cysteine through the conserved F or W. Each record gives: D gene, clone size, V gene, J gene, CDR3 DNA, CDR3 protein. A D gene is named only where the DNA matches it firmly. Rows give clone size only sometimes, using once, few, many, or a class for an expanded clone.

>TRBD2|many|TRBV27|TRBJ2-2
TGTGCCAGCAGCCCAAGAGGGACTAGCGGGAGGGCCAGGACCGGGGAGCTGTTTTTT
CASSPRGTSGRARTGELFF
>.|.|TRBV28|TRBJ2-5
TGTGCCAGCAGTTACGGGGGAGGAGGAGAGACCCAGTACTTC
CASSYGGGGETQYF
>TRBD1|many|TRBV30|TRBJ1-6
TGTGCCTGGAGTGTAAGCCAGGGGGGCACACCCCTCCACTTT
CAWSVSQGGTPLHF
>.|few|TRBV7-2|TRBJ1-2
TGTGCCAGCAGCTTATATTCGGGGCGAGCTAACTATGGCTACACCTTC
CASSLYSGRANYGYTF
>.|many|TRBV18|TRBJ1-2
TGTGCCAGCCGAGACGGATCCAACCCCTATGGCTACACCTTC
CASRDGSNPYGYTF
>.|many|TRBV5-1|TRBJ2-3
TGCGCCAGCAGCTTGGGAGGGACTTACACAGATACGCAGTATTTT
CASSLGGTYTDTQYF
>.|few|TRBV6-1|TRBJ1-2
TGTGCCACCAAAGCCCCACAGGACAACTATGGCTACACCTTC
CATKAPQDNYGYTF
>TRBD1|few|TRBV5-5|TRBJ2-7
TGTGCCAGCAGCTGGGGACAGGTTGGATCCTACGAGCAGTACTTC
CASSWGQVGSYEQYF
>TRBD1|many|TRBV30|TRBJ2-7
TGTGCCTGGAGTGTATTAGGGGGCAGGTCCTACGAGCAGTACTTC
CAWSVLGGRSYEQYF
>TRBD2|many|TRBV7-3|TRBJ2-5
TGTGCCAGCAACCTACGGGGGGGCCGGGGAGAGACCCAGTACTTC
CASNLRGGRGETQYF
>TRBD2|many|TRBV3-1|TRBJ2-7
TGTGCCAGCAGCCAAGGATCTAGCGGGAGGGCCCTACGGGAGCAGTACTTC
CASSQGSSGRALREQYF
>.|many|TRBV7-9|TRBJ2-1
TGTGCCAGCAGCTTGCAGATAGGCTCCTACAATGAGCAGTTCTTC
CASSLQIGSYNEQFF
>TRBD1|.|TRBV11-2|TRBJ1-1
TGTGCCAGCAGCTCGAGGGACAGGGGGAACACTGAAGCTTTCTTT
CASSSRDRGNTEAFF
>TRBD2|many|TRBV11-2|TRBJ2-5
TGTGCCAGCAGCTTAGAGTTAGCTAGCGGGGGGGCCGGGACCCAGTACTTC
CASSLELASGGAGTQYF
>TRBD1|.|TRBV5-6|TRBJ1-3
TGTGCCAGCAGCGTTGACGGGACAGGGTTCGGTGGAAACACCATATATTTT
CASSVDGTGFGGNTIYF
>.|.|TRBV20-1|TRBJ1-3
TGCAGTGCTGCTAAGGACAGCTCTGGAAACACCATATATTTT
CSAAKDSSGNTIYF
>.|.|TRBV18|TRBJ1-4
TGTGCCAGCTCAAGCACCGCAACTAATGAAAAACTGTTTTTT
CASSSTATNEKLFF
>.|many|TRBV6-1|TRBJ2-1
TGTGCCAGCAGTGAATATGGACCCTCCTACAATGAGCAGTTCTTC
CASSEYGPSYNEQFF
>.|many|TRBV19|TRBJ1-1
TGTGCCAGTAGTATCAGAGCCAGGGACAACACTGAAGCTTTCTTT
CASSIRARDNTEAFF
>.|many|TRBV7-2|TRBJ1-2
TGTGCCAGCGGGAACAGGGTCCTCAGTGGCTACACCTTC
CASGNRVLSGYTF
>.|many|TRBV12-3/TRBV12-4|TRBJ1-3
TGTGCCAGCAGTTTCTCTGGAAACACCATATATTTT
CASSFSGNTIYF
>.|many|TRBV27|TRBJ2-3
TGTGCCAGCAGTATCCTAAGGAGGACAGATACGCAGTATTTT
CASSILRRTDTQYF
>TRBD1|many|TRBV2|TRBJ1-1
TGTGCCAGCAGCTACAGGGGGCGAACGAACACTGAAGCTTTCTTT
CASSYRGRTNTEAFF
>.|.|TRBV15|TRBJ1-6
TGTGCCACCAGCAGAGGTAGCTCCTATAATTCACCCCTCCACTTT
CATSRGSSYNSPLHF
>.|many|TRBV15|TRBJ2-7
TGTGCCACCAGCAGAGATGGGTTAGTGATCTCCTACGAGCAGTACTTC
CATSRDGLVISYEQYF
>.|.|TRBV19|TRBJ1-1
TGTGCCAGTAGTATCGGCGACAGGAGGAACACTGAAGCTTTCTTT
CASSIGDRRNTEAFF
>TRBD1|many|TRBV3-1|TRBJ2-1
TGTGCCAGCAGCCCGGGACAGGGGGTTTATGAGCAGTTCTTC
CASSPGQGVYEQFF
>.|many|TRBV6-1|TRBJ1-4
TGTGCCAGCAGAAGGGACACCAGTACCGAAAAACTGTTTTTT
CASRRDTSTEKLFF
>.|many|TRBV5-5|TRBJ2-2
TGTGCCAGCAGCTTGGAACAGGGCTACACCGGGGAGCTGTTTTTT
CASSLEQGYTGELFF
>.|many|TRBV29-1|TRBJ2-4
TGCAGCGCGTGCCTAGCCAAAAACATTCAGTACTTC
CSACLAKNIQYF
>.|.|TRBV27|TRBJ2-7
TGTGCCAGCAGGAGCCACAGGGAAGCCTACGAGCAGTACTTC
CASRSHREAYEQYF
>.|many|TRBV19|TRBJ1-5
TGTGCCAGTAGCCTGTTCCGGGACAACACTCAGCCCCAGCATTTT
CASSLFRDNTQPQHF
>.|many|TRBV6-1|TRBJ1-2
TGTGCCAGCAACGGGGCCTTCTATGGCTACACCTTC
CASNGAFYGYTF
>TRBD1|.|TRBV4-1|TRBJ1-4
TGCGCCAGCAGCCCGCAGACAGGGGGCAGGGAAAAACTGTTTTTT
CASSPQTGGREKLFF
>.|many|TRBV12-3/TRBV12-4|TRBJ2-7
TGTGCCAGCAGTTTAGGGCCCTCAACGGAGCAGTACTTC
CASSLGPSTEQYF
>TRBD1|many|TRBV7-3|TRBJ1-2
TGTGCCAGCGCGCAAGGGACAGGGGACGGCTACACCTTC
CASAQGTGDGYTF
>.|few|TRBV4-1|TRBJ1-6
TGCGCCAGCAGCTGGGGGCGCCTGGGGAGGGATTCACCCCTCCACTTT
CASSWGRLGRDSPLHF
>TRBD1|many|TRBV2|TRBJ1-2
TGTGCCAGCATCGGTCCCGGGACAGGGAACTATGGCTACACCTTC
CASIGPGTGNYGYTF
>TRBD2|once|TRBV11-3|TRBJ2-1
TGTGCCAGCAGCTTGCCGGGACTAGCGGGAGAAGAGCAGTTCTTC
CASSLPGLAGEEQFF
>.|many|TRBV29-1|TRBJ2-7
TGCAGCGTTGATGACGGGTCCTACGAGCAGTACTTC
CSVDDGSYEQYF
>TRBD1|many|TRBV12-3/TRBV12-4|TRBJ1-1
TGTGCCAGCACCGGGACAGGGGGCATCACTGAAGCTTTCTTT
CASTGTGGITEAFF
>.|many|TRBV28|TRBJ2-4
TGTGCCAGCAGCCGCCCGGGGGCCAAAAACATTCAGTACTTC
CASSRPGAKNIQYF
>.|.|TRBV18|TRBJ2-3
TGTGCCAGCTCACCATTATCAGGGGGAGGAACAGATACGCAGTATTTT
CASSPLSGGGTDTQYF
>TRBD2|few|TRBV6-2/TRBV6-3|TRBJ2-6
TGTGCCAGCAGTTACGGGGGGGGACCCTCTGGGGCCAACGTCCTGACTTTC
CASSYGGGPSGANVLTF
>.|once|TRBV28|TRBJ1-5
TGTGCCAGCAGTTGGACTCGGGACTGGCGGGCTAGGAGCAATCGGCCCCAGCATTTT
CASSWTRDWRARSNRPQHF
>.|few|TRBV2|TRBJ1-5
TGTGCCAGTAGGGGGGGGGTAGGTGATCAGCCCCAGCATTTT
CASRGGVGDQPQHF
>.|.|TRBV27|TRBJ2-3
TGTGCCAGCAGTAACAATCGGAATACGCAGTATTTT
CASSNNRNTQYF
>TRBD1|many|TRBV20-1|TRBJ2-3
TGCAGTGCTAGTCTTGACAGGGGAAGGACAGATACGCAGTATTTT
CSASLDRGRTDTQYF
>.|many|TRBV12-5|TRBJ1-1
TGTGCTAGTGGTTTGGTCACAGGGCAGGGATCTGAAGCTTTCTTT
CASGLVTGQGSEAFF
>.|many|TRBV28|TRBJ1-1
TGTGCCAGCAGTTTACTGGGTGTGAACACTGAAGCTTTCTTT
CASSLLGVNTEAFF
>TRBD1|many|TRBV7-2|TRBJ1-2
TGTGCCAGCAGCGGGGACAGGGGGCAAGGTGGCTACACCTTC
CASSGDRGQGGYTF
>.|many|TRBV29-1|TRBJ1-1
TGCAGCGTTGTAGGGACTGAAGCTTTCTTT
CSVVGTEAFF
>TRBD1|many|TRBV6-1|TRBJ1-2
TGTGCCAGCACCACCCAGGGGGGAGGCTACACCTTC
CASTTQGGGYTF